This TCR beta chain was identified in a study of blood T cell repertoires in COVID-19. In the study overall: COVID-19 samples collected from the United States, Italy and Spain covered acute and convalescent phases. Sources were T cells, B-cell-depleted T cells, or PBMCs; the material itself was cDNA or gDNA.

In the authors' methods: The assay estimated nucleated cells by amplifying reference gene primers. Clones were read by immunoSEQ multiplex PCR, and TCRdb kept only the in-frame ones, dropping some. V, J and clone size are taken as reported in that table, and D and trimming were inferred from the DNA itself. The table includes 200,000 to 250,000 clones, 85% to 90% detected once. CDR1 and CDR2 (germline): SGDLS, YYNGEE. The V gene end was trimmed by 0 bases and the J gene end by 3 bases; junction bases not matched to a gene: 7. The CDR3 has 16 amino acids. Sequenced: peripheral blood. The chain employs TRBV9 and TRBJ1-1; TRBD1 matches at 8 bases. The TCR was taken from a man older than 75 with acute or convalescent COVID-19. The CDR3 spells CASSVGGQARDTEAFF. CDR3 DNA sequence: TGTGCCAGCAGCGTAGGGGGACAGGCAAGGGACACTGAAGCTTTCTTT. The whole variable domain, filled in from reference TRBV9 and TRBJ1-1, reads DSGVTQTPKHLITATGQRVTLRCSPRSGDLSVYWYQQSLDQGLQFLIQYYNGEERAKGNILERFSAQQFPDLHSELNLSSLELGDSALYFCASSVGGQARDTEAFFGQGTRLTVV.